This TCR beta chain is from a study of CD8 T cells in Susac syndrome. Germline CDR1 and CDR2: SGHRS and YFSETQ. The V and J ends lost 7 bases and 2 bases, in that order; junction bases with no gene match: 6. CDR3 length: 15 residues. When the RNA was reverse transcribed, random hexamers were used with an input of about 0.5 to 1 ug. An immunoSEQ multiplex PCR amplified TCR beta CDR3 over 54 Vbeta and 13 Jbeta. TCRdb itself ran the immunoSEQ multiplex PCR reads through MiXCR, one entry per CDR3 protein. The sample consists of some 200,000 distinct CDR3 sequences, around nine tenths of them appearing once. Relapsing-remitting disease, either stable or active, was present in the multiple sclerosis controls, who were treatment-naive patients. It was negative isolation that provided the CD8+ and CD4+ T cells, whereas TEMRA cells were enriched by FACS.

This TCR derives from a human donor with multiple sclerosis. The specimen sequenced was CD8+ T cells from PBMCs. The chain is built from TRBV5-1 and TRBJ2-6; 7 positions match TRBD1. DNA for the CDR3: TGCGCCAGCCTGAACACAGGGGCTGGGGCCAACGTCCTGACTTTC. Protein: CASLNTGAGANVLTF.